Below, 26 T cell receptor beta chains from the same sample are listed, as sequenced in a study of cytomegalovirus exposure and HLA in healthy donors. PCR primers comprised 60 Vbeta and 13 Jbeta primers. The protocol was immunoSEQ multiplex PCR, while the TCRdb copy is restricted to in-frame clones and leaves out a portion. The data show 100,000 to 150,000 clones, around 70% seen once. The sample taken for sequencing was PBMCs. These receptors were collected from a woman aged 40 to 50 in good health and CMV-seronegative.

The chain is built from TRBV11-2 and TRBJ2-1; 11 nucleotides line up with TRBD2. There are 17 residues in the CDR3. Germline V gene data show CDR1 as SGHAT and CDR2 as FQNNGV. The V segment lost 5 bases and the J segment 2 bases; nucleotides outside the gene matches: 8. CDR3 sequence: CASSPVRLAGPYNEQFF. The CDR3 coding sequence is TGTGCCAGCAGCCCCGTGAGACTAGCGGGGCCCTACAATGAGCAGTTCTTC.

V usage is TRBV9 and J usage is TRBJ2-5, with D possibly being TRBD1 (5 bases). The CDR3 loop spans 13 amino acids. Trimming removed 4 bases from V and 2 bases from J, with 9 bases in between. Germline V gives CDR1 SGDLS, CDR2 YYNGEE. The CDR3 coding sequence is TGTGCCAGCAGCCAGGGTGGGCAAGAGACCCAGTACTTC. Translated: CASSQGGQETQYF.

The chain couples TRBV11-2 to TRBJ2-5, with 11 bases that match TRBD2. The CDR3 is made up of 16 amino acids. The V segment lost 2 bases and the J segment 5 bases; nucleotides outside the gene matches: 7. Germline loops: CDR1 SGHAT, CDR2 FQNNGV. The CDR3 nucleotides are TGTGCCAGCAGCTTATTAGCGGGAGGGTCGGGCGAGACCCAGTACTTC. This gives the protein CASSLLAGGSGETQYF.

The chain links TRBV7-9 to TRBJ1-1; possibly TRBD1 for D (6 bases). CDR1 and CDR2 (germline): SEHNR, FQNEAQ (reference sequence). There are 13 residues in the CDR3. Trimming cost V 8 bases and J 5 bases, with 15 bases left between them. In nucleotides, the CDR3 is TGTGCCAGCTCACAGGGTGAACAGACTGAAGCTTTCTTT. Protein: CASSQGEQTEAFF.

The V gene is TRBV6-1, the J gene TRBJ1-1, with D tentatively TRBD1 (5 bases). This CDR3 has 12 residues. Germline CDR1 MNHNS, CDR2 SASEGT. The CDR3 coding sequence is TGTGCGGAAGGGGAAATGAACACTGAAGCTTTCTTT. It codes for CAEGEMNTEAFF.

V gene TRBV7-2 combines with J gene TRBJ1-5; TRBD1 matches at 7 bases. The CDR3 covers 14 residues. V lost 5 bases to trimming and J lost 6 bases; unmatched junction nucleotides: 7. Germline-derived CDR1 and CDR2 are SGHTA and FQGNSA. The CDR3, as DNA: TGTGCCAGCAGCCCCGACAGGGACGGTCAGCCCCAGCATTTT. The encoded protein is CASSPDRDGQPQHF.

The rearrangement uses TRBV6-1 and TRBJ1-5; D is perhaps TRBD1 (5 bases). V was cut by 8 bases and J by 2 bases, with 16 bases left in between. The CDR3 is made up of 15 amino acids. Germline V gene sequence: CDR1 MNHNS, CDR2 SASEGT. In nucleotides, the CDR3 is TGTGCCAGCGGATCGGACACACAAGGCAATCAGCCCCAGCATTTT. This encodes CASGSDTQGNQPQHF.

The CDR3 here is CASSEFMNSPLHF. The CDR3 DNA is TGCGCCAGCAGTGAATTTATGAATTCACCCCTCCACTTT. The rearrangement links TRBV10-2 to TRBJ1-6, with D unclear. The CDR3 sequence is 13 residues long. V was pared by 3 bases and J by 7 bases, with 7 bases between. Per germline, CDR1 WSHSY and CDR2 SAAADI.

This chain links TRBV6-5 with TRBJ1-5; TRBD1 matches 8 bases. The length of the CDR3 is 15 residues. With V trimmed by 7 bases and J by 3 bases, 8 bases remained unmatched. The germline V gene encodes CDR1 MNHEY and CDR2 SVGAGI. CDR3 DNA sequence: TGTGCCAGCAAATTTGGACAGGGCATCAATCAGCCCCAGCATTTT. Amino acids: CASKFGQGINQPQHF.

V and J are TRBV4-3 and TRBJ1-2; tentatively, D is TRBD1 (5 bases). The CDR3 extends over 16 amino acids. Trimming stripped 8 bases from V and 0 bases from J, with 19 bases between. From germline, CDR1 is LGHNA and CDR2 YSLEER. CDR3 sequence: CASATEARATNYGYTF. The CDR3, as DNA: TGCGCCAGCGCCACCGAGGCCAGGGCAACTAACTATGGCTACACCTTC.

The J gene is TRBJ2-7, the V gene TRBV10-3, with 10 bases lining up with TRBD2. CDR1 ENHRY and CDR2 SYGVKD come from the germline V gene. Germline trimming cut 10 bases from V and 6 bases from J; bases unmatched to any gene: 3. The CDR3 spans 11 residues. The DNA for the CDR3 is TGTGCCACCTCTAGCGGGAGCGAGCAGTACTTC. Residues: CATSSGSEQYF.

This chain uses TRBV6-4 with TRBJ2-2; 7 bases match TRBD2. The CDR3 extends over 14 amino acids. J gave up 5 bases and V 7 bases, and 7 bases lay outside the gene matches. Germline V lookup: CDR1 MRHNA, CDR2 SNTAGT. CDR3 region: CASTRLAGTGELFF. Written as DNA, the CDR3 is TGTGCCAGCACCCGACTAGCCGGGACCGGGGAGCTGTTTTTT.

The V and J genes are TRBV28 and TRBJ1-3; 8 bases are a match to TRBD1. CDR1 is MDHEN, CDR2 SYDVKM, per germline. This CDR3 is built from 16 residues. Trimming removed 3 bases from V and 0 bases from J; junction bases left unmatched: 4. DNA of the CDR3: TGTGCCAGCAGTTTGGACAGGGATAGCTCTGGAAACACCATATATTTT. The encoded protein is CASSLDRDSSGNTIYF. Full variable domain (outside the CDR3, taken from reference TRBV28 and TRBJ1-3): DVKVTQSSRYLVKRTGEKVFLECVQDMDHENMFWYRQDPGLGLRLIYFSYDVKMKEKGDIPEGYSVSREKKERFSLILESASTNQTSMYLCASSLDRDSSGNTIYFGEGSWLTVV.

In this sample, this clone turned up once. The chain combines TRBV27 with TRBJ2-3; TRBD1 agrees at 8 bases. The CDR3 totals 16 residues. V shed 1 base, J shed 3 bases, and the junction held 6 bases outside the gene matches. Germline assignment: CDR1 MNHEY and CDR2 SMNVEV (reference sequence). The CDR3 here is CASSLYQGAWTDTQYF. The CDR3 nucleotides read TGTGCCAGCAGTTTATATCAGGGGGCATGGACAGATACGCAGTATTTT.

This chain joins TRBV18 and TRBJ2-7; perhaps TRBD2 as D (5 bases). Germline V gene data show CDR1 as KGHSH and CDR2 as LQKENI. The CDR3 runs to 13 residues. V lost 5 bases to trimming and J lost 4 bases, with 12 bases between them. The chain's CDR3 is CASSVDSLYEQYF. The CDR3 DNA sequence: TGTGCCAGCTCAGTGGACTCCTTATACGAGCAGTACTTC.

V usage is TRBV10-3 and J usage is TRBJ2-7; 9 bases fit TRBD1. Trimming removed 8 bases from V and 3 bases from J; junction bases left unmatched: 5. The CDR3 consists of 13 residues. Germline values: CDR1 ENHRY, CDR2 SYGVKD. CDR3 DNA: TGTGCCATCTCGTGGACAGGGGTCTACGAGCAGTACTTC. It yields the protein CAISWTGVYEQYF.

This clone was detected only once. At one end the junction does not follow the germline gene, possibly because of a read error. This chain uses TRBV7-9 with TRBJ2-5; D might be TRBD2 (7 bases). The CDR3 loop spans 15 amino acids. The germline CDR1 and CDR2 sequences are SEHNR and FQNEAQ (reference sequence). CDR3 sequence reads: CSSSQRGGFGETQYF. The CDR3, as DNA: TGTTCCAGCAGCCAGAGGGGGGGTTTTGGCGAGACCCAGTACTTC.

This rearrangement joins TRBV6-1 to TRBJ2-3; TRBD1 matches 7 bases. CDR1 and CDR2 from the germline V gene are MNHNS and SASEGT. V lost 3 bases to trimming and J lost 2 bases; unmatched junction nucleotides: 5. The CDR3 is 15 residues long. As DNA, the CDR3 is TGTGCCAGCAGTGAGTGGGGACAGCCCACAGATACGCAGTATTTT. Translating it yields CASSEWGQPTDTQYF.

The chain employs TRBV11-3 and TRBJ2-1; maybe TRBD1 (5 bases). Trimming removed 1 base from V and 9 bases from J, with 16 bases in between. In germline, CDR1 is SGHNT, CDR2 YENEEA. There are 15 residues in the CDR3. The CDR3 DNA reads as TGTGCCAGCAGCTTAGGTCTGGCTATGGGGCCTGAGCAGTTCTTC. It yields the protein CASSLGLAMGPEQFF.

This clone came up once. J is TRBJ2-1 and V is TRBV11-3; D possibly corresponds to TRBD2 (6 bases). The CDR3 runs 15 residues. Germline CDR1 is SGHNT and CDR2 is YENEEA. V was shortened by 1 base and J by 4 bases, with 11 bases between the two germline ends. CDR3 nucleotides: TGTGCCAGCAGCTTAGGCAATCTAGCGTACAATGAGCAGTTCTTC. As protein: CASSLGNLAYNEQFF. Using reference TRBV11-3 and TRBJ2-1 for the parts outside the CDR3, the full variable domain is EAGVVQSPRYKIIEKKQPVAFWCNPISGHNTLYWYLQNLGQGPELLIRYENEEAVDDSQLPKDRFSAERLKGVDSTLKIQPAELGDSAVYLCASSLGNLAYNEQFFGPGTRLTVL.

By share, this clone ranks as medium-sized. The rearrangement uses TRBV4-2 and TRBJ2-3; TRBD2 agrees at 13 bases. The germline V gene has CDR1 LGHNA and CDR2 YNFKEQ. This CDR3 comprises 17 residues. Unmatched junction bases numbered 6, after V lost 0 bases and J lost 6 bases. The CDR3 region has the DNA TGTGCCAGCAGCCAAGATGACCCGGGACTAGCGGGGGATACGCAGTATTTT. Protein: CASSQDDPGLAGDTQYF.

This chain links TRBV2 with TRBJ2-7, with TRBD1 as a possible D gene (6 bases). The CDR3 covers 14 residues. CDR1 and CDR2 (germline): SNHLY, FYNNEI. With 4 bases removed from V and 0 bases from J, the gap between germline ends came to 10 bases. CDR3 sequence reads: CASSAQGNSYEQYF. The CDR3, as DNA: TGTGCCAGCAGTGCGCAGGGGAACTCCTACGAGCAGTACTTC.

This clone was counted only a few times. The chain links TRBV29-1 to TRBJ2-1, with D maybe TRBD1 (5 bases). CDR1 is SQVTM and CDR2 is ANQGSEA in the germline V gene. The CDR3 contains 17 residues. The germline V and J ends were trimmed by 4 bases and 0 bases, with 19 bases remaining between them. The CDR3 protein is CSVVALLTDSSYNEQFF. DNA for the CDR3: TGCAGCGTTGTTGCCCTCTTGACAGACAGCTCCTACAATGAGCAGTTCTTC.

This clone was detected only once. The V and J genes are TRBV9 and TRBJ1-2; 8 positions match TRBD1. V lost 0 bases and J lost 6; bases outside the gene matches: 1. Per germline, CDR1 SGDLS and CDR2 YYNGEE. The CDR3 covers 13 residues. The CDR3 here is CASSVGTGNGYTF. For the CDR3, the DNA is TGTGCCAGCAGCGTAGGGACAGGGAATGGCTACACCTTC.

As DNA, the CDR3 is TGTGCCAGCAGTCAGATAAGGACACCCCACGAGCAGTACTTC. Translating gives CASSQIRTPHEQYF. The V and J genes are TRBV6-1 and TRBJ2-7; tentatively, D is TRBD1 (5 bases). V lost 5 bases and J lost 5, with 16 bases in between. This CDR3 is 14 amino acids long. CDR1 and CDR2 (germline): MNHNS, SASEGT.

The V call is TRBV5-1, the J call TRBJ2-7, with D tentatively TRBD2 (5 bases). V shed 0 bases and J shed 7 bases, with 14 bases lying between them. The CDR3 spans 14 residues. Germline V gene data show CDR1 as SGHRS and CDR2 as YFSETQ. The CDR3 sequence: CASSLAPTNMEQYF. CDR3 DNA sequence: TGCGCCAGCAGCTTGGCCCCGACTAACATGGAGCAGTACTTC.